Described below is a single TCR beta chain sequence and its context. Study processing details: Reference gene primer amplification gave estimated nucleated cell counts. The table came from immunoSEQ multiplex PCR; TCRdb's copy has only in-frame clones and leaves some out. V and J calls and clone size come straight from that table; D and trimming were deduced from the DNA. The sample contains 150,000 to 200,000 clones, just over 85% of which appear only once. These data come from a study of blood T cell repertoires in COVID-19. In the study overall: The study drew acute and convalescent COVID-19 samples from the United States, Italy and Spain.

With 3 bases clipped from V and 5 bases from J, the junction kept 15 bases outside the gene matches. The length of the CDR3 is 18 residues. Germline V gives CDR1 SGDLS, CDR2 YYNGEE. V gene TRBV9 combines with J gene TRBJ2-7; TRBD2 matches 12 bases. Sequencing was performed on peripheral blood. This clonotype was obtained from a man aged 55 to 70 with acute or convalescent COVID-19. CDR3 nucleotide sequence: TGTGCCAGCAGCGCCCGACAGGGGGAACTAGCGGGAGGCCACGAGCAGTACTTC. It is translated as CASSARQGELAGGHEQYF.